This record concerns one TCR beta chain sequence. Its target is unknown. Produced via immunoSEQ multiplex PCR; TCRdb's table is partial and in-frame only. There are roughly 130,000 clones in the sample; 75% to 90% occur only once, and 6.2% lies in the top ten. The CDR3 loop spans 16 amino acids. Trimming took 4 bases from V and 3 from J; bases not matched to a gene: 9. Germline CDR1 reads SGDLS; CDR2 reads YYNGEE. The sample is drawn from a study of cytomegalovirus exposure and HLA in healthy donors. Study-level results: In the roughly 120 validation repertoires, roughly 94% of cluster scores exceeded 0, per a later analysis. Researchers counted 180 or so TCR beta chains as cytomegalovirus-associated.

The TCR originated in a woman aged 25-40 years in good health and CMV-seropositive. Sequencing was carried out using PBMCs. The genes are TRBV9 and TRBJ2-7; 11 bases align to TRBD1. CDR3 sequence reads: CASSLHRDRGIYEQYF. Here the CDR3 DNA reads TGTGCCAGCAGCTTGCACCGGGACAGGGGGATCTACGAGCAGTACTTC. Based on the CDR3 plus reference TRBV9 and TRBJ2-7, the full variable domain is DSGVTQTPKHLITATGQRVTLRCSPRSGDLSVYWYQQSLDQGLQFLIQYYNGEERAKGNILERFSAQQFPDLHSELNLSSLELGDSALYFCASSLHRDRGIYEQYFGPGTRLTVT.